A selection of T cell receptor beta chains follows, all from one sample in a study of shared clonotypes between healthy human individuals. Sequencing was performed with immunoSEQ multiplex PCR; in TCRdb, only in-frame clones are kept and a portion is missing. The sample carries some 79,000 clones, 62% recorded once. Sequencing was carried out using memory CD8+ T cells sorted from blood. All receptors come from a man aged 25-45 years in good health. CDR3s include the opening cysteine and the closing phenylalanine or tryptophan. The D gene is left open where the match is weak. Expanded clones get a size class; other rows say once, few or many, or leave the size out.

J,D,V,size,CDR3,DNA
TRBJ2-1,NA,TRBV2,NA,CASSDSVRGDNEQFF,TGTGCCAGCAGTGATAGTGTCAGGGGGGACAATGAGCAGTTCTTC
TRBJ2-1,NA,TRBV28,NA,CASSYNEQFF,TGTGCCAGCAGTTACAATGAGCAGTTCTTC
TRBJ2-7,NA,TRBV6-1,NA,CASSEAPWAASNYEQYF,TGTGCCAGCAGTGAAGCCCCCTGGGCAGCCAGCAACTACGAGCAGTACTTC
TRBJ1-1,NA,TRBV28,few,CASTLGNTEAFF,TGTGCCAGCACCCTGGGTAACACTGAAGCTTTCTTT
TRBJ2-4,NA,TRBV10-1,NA,CTSSESIGVGKNIQYF,TGCACCAGCAGTGAGTCGATCGGGGTTGGCAAAAACATTCAGTACTTC
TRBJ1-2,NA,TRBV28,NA,CASSLDAGYGYTF,TGTGCCAGCAGTTTGGACGCAGGCTATGGCTACACCTTC
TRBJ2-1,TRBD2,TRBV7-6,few,CASSPTSGAYNEQFF,TGTGCCAGCAGCCCGACTAGCGGAGCCTACAATGAGCAGTTCTTC
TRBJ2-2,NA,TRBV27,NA,CASSLTFSDKEGTGELFF,TGTGCCAGCAGTTTAACTTTCTCGGACAAGGAAGGCACCGGGGAGCTGTTTTTT
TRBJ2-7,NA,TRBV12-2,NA,CASRLALDLWNSPYEQYF,TGTGCAAGTCGCTTAGCACTTGATCTTTGGAACTCACCCTACGAGCAGTACTTC
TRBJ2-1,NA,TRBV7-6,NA,CASSLMDDNEQFF,TGTGCCAGCAGCTTAATGGACGACAATGAGCAGTTCTTC
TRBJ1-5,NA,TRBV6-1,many,CAVGGGEPQHF,TGTGCCGTGGGGGGAGGGGAGCCCCAGCATTTT
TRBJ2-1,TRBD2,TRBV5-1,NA,CASSLASGLAGGAYNEQFF,TGCGCCAGCAGCTTGGCCAGTGGACTAGCGGGAGGCGCCTACAATGAGCAGTTCTTC
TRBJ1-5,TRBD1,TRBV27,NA,CASSFGQGGQPQHF,TGTGCCAGCAGTTTCGGACAGGGAGGTCAGCCCCAGCATTTT
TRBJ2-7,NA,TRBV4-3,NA,CASSQDGSKIYEQYF,TGCGCCAGCAGCCAAGACGGGTCGAAGATCTACGAGCAGTACTTC
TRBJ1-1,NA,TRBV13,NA,CASSLGYGNTEAFF,TGTGCCAGCAGCTTAGGTTACGGGAACACTGAAGCTTTCTTT
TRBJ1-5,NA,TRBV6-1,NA,CASNKQSNQPQHF,TGTGCCAGCAATAAGCAAAGCAATCAGCCCCAGCATTTT
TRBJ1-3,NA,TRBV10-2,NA,CASSIGESGNTIYF,TGCGCCAGCAGTATCGGGGAATCTGGAAACACCATATATTTT
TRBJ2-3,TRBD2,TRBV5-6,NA,CASSLGLAGGSSTDTQYF,TGTGCCAGCAGCTTGGGACTAGCGGGAGGGTCGAGCACAGATACGCAGTATTTT
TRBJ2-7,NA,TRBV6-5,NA,CASSYNQGIWGEQYF,TGTGCCAGCAGTTACAACCAGGGCATTTGGGGCGAGCAGTACTTC
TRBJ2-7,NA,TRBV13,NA,CASSYGGLYEQYF,TGTGCCAGCAGCTACGGCGGGCTCTACGAGCAGTACTTC
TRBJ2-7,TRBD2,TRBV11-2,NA,CASSTISGSFYEQYF,TGTGCCAGCAGCACGATTAGCGGGAGTTTCTACGAGCAGTACTTC
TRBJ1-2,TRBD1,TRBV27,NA,CASRPQGYGEPHYGYTF,TGTGCCAGCAGGCCACAGGGGTACGGGGAACCTCACTATGGCTACACCTTC
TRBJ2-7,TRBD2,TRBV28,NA,CASSLSLAGESSYEQYF,TGTGCCAGCAGTTTATCACTAGCGGGAGAGAGCTCCTACGAGCAGTACTTC
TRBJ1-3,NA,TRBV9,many,CASSVESGSGNTIYF,TGTGCCAGCAGCGTAGAGTCGGGGTCTGGAAACACCATATATTTT
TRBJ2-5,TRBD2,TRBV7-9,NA,CASSSPGGRETQYF,TGTGCCAGCAGCTCCCCGGGGGGACGAGAGACCCAGTACTTC
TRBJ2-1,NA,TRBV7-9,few,CASSLWGMGSYNEQFF,TGTGCCAGCAGCCTTTGGGGGATGGGCTCCTACAATGAGCAGTTCTTC
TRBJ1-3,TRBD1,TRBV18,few,CASSPSQGAGGNTIYF,TGTGCCAGCTCACCAAGCCAGGGGGCAGGTGGAAACACCATATATTTT
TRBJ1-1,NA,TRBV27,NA,CASSLSNSLNTEAFF,TGTGCCAGCAGTTTATCGAACAGTCTGAACACTGAAGCTTTCTTT
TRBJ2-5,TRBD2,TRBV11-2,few,CASSPGGGQETQYF,TGTGCCAGCAGTCCGGGCGGGGGGCAAGAGACCCAGTACTTC
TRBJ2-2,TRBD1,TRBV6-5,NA,CASTHRTGITGELFF,TGTGCCAGCACACACAGGACAGGGATCACCGGGGAGCTGTTTTTT
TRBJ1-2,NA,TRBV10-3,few,CATRTVDYGYTF,TGTGCCACCCGGACGGTCGACTATGGCTACACCTTC
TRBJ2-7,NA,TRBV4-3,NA,CASSQARDGAYEQYF,TGCGCCAGCAGCCAAGCTAGGGACGGGGCCTACGAGCAGTACTTC
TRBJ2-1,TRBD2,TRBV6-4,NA,CASSLLAGAYNEQFF,TGTGCCAGCAGCCTACTAGCGGGAGCCTACAATGAGCAGTTCTTC
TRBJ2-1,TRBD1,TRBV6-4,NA,CASSDSGTGGESGEQFF,TGTGCCAGCAGTGATTCCGGGACAGGGGGCGAAAGTGGTGAGCAGTTCTTC
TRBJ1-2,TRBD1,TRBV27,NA,CASSPRDRGLGYGYTF,TGTGCCAGCAGTCCCCGGGACAGGGGGCTTGGCTATGGCTACACCTTC
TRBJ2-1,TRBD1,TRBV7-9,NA,CASSTTGGVEQFF,TGTGCCAGCAGTACAACAGGGGGAGTTGAGCAGTTCTTC
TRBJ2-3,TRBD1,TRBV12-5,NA,CASPRPGQGPTDTQYF,TGTGCTAGTCCTCGGCCGGGACAGGGACCCACAGATACGCAGTATTTT
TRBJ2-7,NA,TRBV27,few,CASSSLGSSYEQYF,TGTGCCAGCAGTTCCCTGGGGAGCTCCTACGAGCAGTACTTC
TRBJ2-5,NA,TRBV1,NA,CTSSLPPQTQYF,TGCACCAGCAGCCTCCCTCCCCAGACCCAGTACTTC
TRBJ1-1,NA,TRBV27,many,CASSPSGNTEAFF,TGTGCCAGCAGTCCGTCCGGGAACACTGAAGCTTTCTTT
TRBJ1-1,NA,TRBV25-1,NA,CASSRAFEIEEGEAFF,TGTGCCAGCAGTAGGGCGTTTGAAATAGAGGAGGGTGAAGCTTTCTTT